A selection of T cell receptor beta chains follows, all from one sample in a study of T-cell reconstitution after alpha-beta-depleted transplantation in children. TCRdb re-derived calls from the PCR reads in MiXCR, one entry per CDR3 protein. Found here are about 610,000 distinct CDR3 sequences, about 10% of them singletons; the top ten hold less than 4.5%. Sequenced material: PBMCs from the stem cell graft donor, taken from the stem cell graft. These receptors were collected from a human donor who donated a stem cell graft to a child with acute myeloid leukemia. The CDR3 runs from the conserved cysteine through the conserved F or W. D genes are given only for firm matches. Part of the rows lack a size; the others show once, few, many or a class for expanded clones.

TRBV5-1	.	.	TRBJ2-2	CASSPQRSSGELFF	TGCGCCAGCAGCCCTCAGCGGTCGTCCGGGGAGCTGTTTTTT
TRBV5-5	many	.	TRBJ2-7	CASRTRASSYEQYF	TGTGCCAGCAGGACGCGGGCAAGCTCCTACGAGCAGTACTTC
TRBV2	.	.	TRBJ2-5	CASSEGKGTQYF	TGTGCCAGCAGTGAAGGGAAGGGGACCCAGTACTTC
TRBV9	many	.	TRBJ2-7	CASSVEGRSYEQYF	TGTGCCAGCAGCGTAGAAGGACGCTCCTACGAGCAGTACTTC
TRBV29-1	many	.	TRBJ2-1	CSVDSVSSYNEQFF	TGCAGCGTTGATAGTGTGAGCTCCTACAATGAGCAGTTCTTC
TRBV20-1	many	.	TRBJ1-5	CSARVSGGDQPQHF	TGCAGTGCTAGAGTGTCTGGAGGCGATCAGCCCCAGCATTTT
TRBV11-3	many	.	TRBJ2-6	CASSFSSSGANVLTF	TGTGCCAGCAGCTTTAGTTCCTCTGGGGCCAACGTCCTGACTTTC
TRBV15	many	.	TRBJ1-1	CATSRADRSNTEAFF	TGTGCCACCAGCAGAGCGGACAGATCGAACACTGAAGCTTTCTTT
TRBV7-2	.	TRBD2	TRBJ2-5	CASSTGLAGGAETQYF	TGTGCCAGCAGCACAGGACTAGCGGGAGGAGCAGAGACCCAGTACTTC
TRBV3-1	.	TRBD1	TRBJ1-2	CASSQERQGRGYTF	TGTGCCAGCAGCCAAGAACGACAGGGACGGGGCTACACCTTC
TRBV7-2	.	.	TRBJ1-4	CASSLDGRGMVFF	TGTGCCAGCAGCTTAGACGGTAGAGGCATGGTGTTTTTT
TRBV24-1	.	.	TRBJ1-5	CATSAYSNQPQHF	TGTGCCACCAGTGCCTATAGCAATCAGCCCCAGCATTTT
TRBV7-3	.	TRBD2	TRBJ2-1	CASSATSGAYNEQFF	TGTGCCAGCAGCGCGACTAGCGGAGCCTACAATGAGCAGTTCTTC
TRBV14	.	TRBD1	TRBJ2-2	CASSPPGRGLLAGELFF	TGTGCCAGCAGCCCCCCCGGCAGGGGGCTTCTGGCCGGGGAGCTGTTTTTT
TRBV20-1	few	.	TRBJ1-1	CSANSPSANTEAFF	TGCAGTGCTAATTCCCCATCCGCGAACACTGAAGCTTTCTTT
TRBV18	few	.	TRBJ1-1	CASSPESTEAFF	TGTGCCAGCTCACCGGAGAGCACTGAAGCTTTCTTT
TRBV2	.	.	TRBJ2-7	CASKGEGEGEQYF	TGTGCCAGCAAGGGAGAGGGGGAGGGTGAGCAGTACTTC
TRBV12-3/TRBV12-4	few	.	TRBJ2-2	CASSLRGRNTGELFF	TGTGCCAGCAGTTTACGGGGGAGGAACACCGGGGAGCTGTTTTTT
TRBV5-5	few	.	TRBJ1-2	CASSLGARRPANYGYTF	TGTGCCAGCAGCTTGGGGGCAAGGAGGCCGGCTAACTATGGCTACACCTTC
TRBV5-4	many	.	TRBJ1-1	CASSLNGGGEAFF	TGTGCCAGCAGCTTGAACGGCGGGGGAGAAGCTTTCTTT
TRBV28	few	TRBD1	TRBJ2-7	CASSAAGTGNYEQYF	TGTGCCAGCAGCGCAGCCGGGACAGGGAACTACGAGCAGTACTTC
TRBV12-3/TRBV12-4	many	TRBD2	TRBJ2-2	CASSPDSGTGELFF	TGTGCCAGCAGTCCGGATAGCGGGACTGGGGAGCTGTTTTTT
TRBV20-1	few	.	TRBJ2-5	CSPSGGQETQYF	TGCAGTCCCAGTGGGGGGCAAGAGACCCAGTACTTC
TRBV20-1	many	TRBD2	TRBJ2-1	CSAPTSGRLNGEQFF	TGCAGTGCACCGACTAGCGGGAGGTTGAATGGTGAGCAGTTCTTC
TRBV29-1	few	.	TRBJ2-1	CSVVGGGLYNEQFF	TGCAGCGTCGTCGGTGGAGGCCTCTACAATGAGCAGTTCTTC
TRBV20-1	few	.	TRBJ2-4	CSAFSDSLGAKNIQYF	TGCAGTGCGTTCTCCGATTCGCTCGGAGCCAAAAACATTCAGTACTTC
TRBV10-3	few	.	TRBJ2-1	CAISGRNEQFF	TGTGCCATCAGTGGGCGTAATGAGCAGTTCTTC
TRBV29-1	many	.	TRBJ1-1	CSVGRQSTGTEAFF	TGCAGCGTTGGCCGACAGTCAACGGGGACTGAAGCTTTCTTT
TRBV20-1	.	.	TRBJ1-2	CSARDTKGNYGYTF	TGCAGTGCTAGAGATACGAAGGGGAACTATGGCTACACCTTC
TRBV7-2	few	.	TRBJ2-7	CASSLRLGSPYEQYF	TGTGCCAGCAGCTTACGTTTAGGGAGCCCCTACGAGCAGTACTTC
TRBV15	few	.	TRBJ2-2	CATSPREGIGELFF	TGTGCCACCAGCCCCCGTGAGGGGATCGGGGAGCTGTTTTTT
TRBV30	few	.	TRBJ1-2	CAWSVDNRAQTF	TGTGCCTGGAGTGTGGATAACAGGGCTCAAACCTTC
TRBV7-8	.	.	TRBJ2-7	CASSPRRQGTYEQYF	TGTGCCAGCAGCCCTAGACGGCAGGGCACCTACGAGCAGTACTTC
TRBV6-2/TRBV6-3	.	.	TRBJ2-1	CASSYSDVVGYNEQFF	TGTGCCAGCAGTTACTCGGACGTGGTAGGGTACAATGAGCAGTTCTTC
TRBV3-1	.	TRBD2	TRBJ2-1	CASSHISGRALIYNEQFF	TGTGCCAGCAGCCATATTAGCGGGAGGGCCCTTATCTACAATGAGCAGTTCTTC